This TCR beta chain came from a study of tumor-infiltrating lymphocytes in primary liver carcinoma. As for the study in general: Roughly 3.65 to 7.5 million productive TCRbeta reads came from each sample, comparable across tissue types. Study-wide points: Merely some 8-24% of top clones spanned all five tumor regions.

Judged by abundance, this clonotype is medium-sized. The antigen remains unidentified. From germline, CDR1 is SQVTM and CDR2 ANQGSEA. This CDR3 has 13 residues. The V and J ends lost 7 bases and 3 bases respectively, with 15 bases between them. From unsorted bulk tissue weighing roughly 19-32 mg, DNA and RNA were co-extracted. With chronic HBV infection, the patients were also treatment-naive. Five separate regions per tumor were sampled. Production of TCR beta cDNA used around 500 ng total RNA together with a constant-region primer. Three nested multiplex PCR rounds of slightly modified ARM-PCR generated TCR beta libraries. Amplification in the first two PCR rounds was performed using TRBV1-TRBV30 forward primers and a C-beta reverse primer for about 10 cycles each. MiXCR, run by TCRdb on the multiplex PCR reads, gives a single entry per CDR3 protein. The sample holds about 23,000 distinct CDR3 sequences; roughly three quarters are singletons and the top ten take 25% to 35%.

The TCR originated in a woman younger than 45 with primary liver carcinoma and hepatitis B virus infection. The chain couples TRBV29-1 to TRBJ1-1; TRBD1 is a possible D gene (5 bases). The sequenced material came from liver tumor tissue from sampling region 5. Subset indicated: tumor region T5, tumor centre. The CDR3 sequence is CSGRRQRDTEAFF. Here the CDR3 DNA reads TGCAGCGGTCGGCGACAGAGAGACACTGAAGCTTTCTTT.